Listed below are T cell receptor beta chains from one sample, sequenced in a study of shared T cell receptors in the human thymus. Some clones are missing from TCRdb's copy, which holds only in-frame ones; the method was immunoSEQ multiplex PCR. This table holds roughly 68,000 clones, over 90% found once. Sample: thymocytes. These receptor sequences come from a human donor. Both conserved end residues are part of each CDR3. The D gene is left open where the match is weak. Expanded clones are given a class, and other clones once, few, many or no size at all.

TRBD1	TRBJ2-5	-	TRBV7-6	TGTGCCAGCAGCACATCCGGGACAGGATACAGGTACCAAGAGACCCAGTACTTC	CASSTSGTGYRYQETQYF
TRBD2	TRBJ2-5	-	TRBV19	TGTGCCAGTAGTGCGGTAGCGGGGGTGGAGACCCAGTACTTC	CASSAVAGVETQYF
-	TRBJ1-5	-	TRBV28	TGTGCCAGCAGGGAGTTCTGCAATCAGCCCCAGCATTTT	CASREFCNQPQHF
-	TRBJ1-6	-	TRBV6-5	TGTGCCAGCAGTCGAGCAGGGGTTGAGTCACCCCTCCACTTT	CASSRAGVESPLHF
-	TRBJ2-7	-	TRBV19	TGTGCCAGTAGTACCGGGACACCCTCCTACGAGCAGTACTTC	CASSTGTPSYEQYF
-	TRBJ2-7	-	TRBV19	TGTGCCAGTAGTATAGCCGGGGGTGTCGAGCAGTACTTC	CASSIAGGVEQYF
-	TRBJ2-5	-	TRBV5-1	TGCGCCAGCAGCCTAAAACCGGAAGAGACCCAGTACTTC	CASSLKPEETQYF
-	TRBJ1-4	-	TRBV19	TGTGCCAGTAGTTCCCCACGTAGAAGTAATGAAAAACTGTTTTTT	CASSSPRRSNEKLFF
-	TRBJ2-7	-	TRBV19	TGTGCCAGTAGAGGCGTTAGTGGGGGCGCGCAGTACTTC	CASRGVSGGAQYF
-	TRBJ2-2	-	TRBV6-1	TGTGCCAGCAGTGCCGGGGTCACCGGGGAGCTGTTTTTT	CASSAGVTGELFF
-	TRBJ1-1	-	TRBV5-6	TGTGCCAGCAGCTTGCACACAGCGTACACTGAAGCTTTCTTT	CASSLHTAYTEAFF
-	TRBJ2-3	-	TRBV7-9	TGTGCCAGCAGCTTTAGGGACTTCTTTCGTGACACAGATACGCAGTATTTT	CASSFRDFFRDTDTQYF
-	TRBJ2-7	once	TRBV7-6	TGTGCCAGCAGCTCACGGGACGCCGGCGAGAGCTACGAGCAGTACTTC	CASSSRDAGESYEQYF
-	TRBJ1-5	-	TRBV19	TGTGCCAGTAGTATTCGAGGAACCAATCAGCCCCAGCATTTT	CASSIRGTNQPQHF
-	TRBJ1-2	-	TRBV18	TGTGCCAGCTCACCACAGGCAGCCGTTCTAGATAACTATGGCTACACCTTC	CASSPQAAVLDNYGYTF
TRBD1	TRBJ1-3	once	TRBV6-1	TGTGCCAGCAGGGAAGACAGGGGCGCAGGCTCTGGAAACACCATATATTTT	CASREDRGAGSGNTIYF
TRBD2	TRBJ2-5	-	TRBV5-1	TGCGCCAGCTTTCCTAGCGGGGGGCCCCAAGAGACCCAGTACTTC	CASFPSGGPQETQYF
TRBD1	TRBJ2-5	-	TRBV2	TGTGCCAGCATCCAGGGACAGACCCAAGAGACCCAGTACTTC	CASIQGQTQETQYF
TRBD1	TRBJ2-1	-	TRBV4-1	TGCGCCAGCAGCCAAGCAGGGGATGTTGGGACAGGTTACAATGAGCAGTTCTTC	CASSQAGDVGTGYNEQFF
TRBD2	TRBJ2-7	-	TRBV5-6	TGTGCCAGCAGCTCCTATCTTGGCGGGAGCTACGAGCAGTACTTC	CASSSYLGGSYEQYF
-	TRBJ2-3	-	TRBV5-1	TGCGCCAGCAGCCCAACGGGGTCTGCCCCAGATACGCAGTATTTT	CASSPTGSAPDTQYF
TRBD2	TRBJ2-5	-	TRBV4-1	TGCGCCAGCAGCCAAGGAGGTGTTAGCGGGGGGGATGTTGAGACCCAGTACTTC	CASSQGGVSGGDVETQYF
TRBD1	TRBJ1-6	-	TRBV5-3	TGTGCCAGAATCATACCGGGACAGGGGTTCACCCGACGGAATTCACCCCTCCACTTT	CARIIPGQGFTRRNSPLHF
-	TRBJ1-3	-	TRBV19	TGTGCCAGTAGTGTCGGGGTAGAAGGGTGTAACACCATATATTTT	CASSVGVEGCNTIYF
TRBD2	TRBJ2-1	-	TRBV30	TGTGCCTGGAGTGAGGGAGCGGGGACTCCTTACAATGAGCAGTTCTTC	CAWSEGAGTPYNEQFF
TRBD2	TRBJ2-1	-	TRBV12-5	TGTGCTAGTGGTTCCTCCCTCAATAGCGGGGGGGTTGAAAGTGAGCAGTTCTTC	CASGSSLNSGGVESEQFF
-	TRBJ2-1	-	TRBV5-1	TGCGCCAGCAGCTTGATAGGGGCAAGCTCCTACAATGAGCAGTTCTTC	CASSLIGASSYNEQFF
-	TRBJ2-3	-	TRBV19	TGTGCCAGTCGCGGCGCTAGCACAGATACGCAGTATTTT	CASRGASTDTQYF
TRBD1	TRBJ2-7	-	TRBV2	TGTGCCAGCAGTTTAAGACAGGGGTCCTCCTACGAGCAGTACTTC	CASSLRQGSSYEQYF
TRBD1	TRBJ2-5	-	TRBV10-2	TGCGCCAGCAGAATTCGCAGGGGGAGTGAGACCCAGTACTTC	CASRIRRGSETQYF
-	TRBJ1-3	-	TRBV9	TGTGCCAGCAGCGTAGAGGCAGGGTACTCGGACACCATATATTTT	CASSVEAGYSDTIYF
TRBD2	TRBJ2-3	-	TRBV6-5	TGTGCCAGCAGCCGACAGGGGACTAGCGGGGGGGCCAGGTATTTT	CASSRQGTSGGARYF
TRBD1	TRBJ1-6	-	TRBV4-1	TGCGCCAGCAGCCAAGGGACAGGGGCCCCTTCGGGGTATTATAATTCACCCCTCCACTTT	CASSQGTGAPSGYYNSPLHF
-	TRBJ2-2	-	TRBV7-2	TGTGCCAGCAGCTTATTTTACCACGCGATTCACACCGGGGAGCTGTTTTTT	CASSLFYHAIHTGELFF
TRBD1	TRBJ1-6	once	TRBV19	TGTGCCAGTAGTAAAAGACAGGGTTACTCCTATAATTCACCCCTCCACTTT	CASSKRQGYSYNSPLHF
TRBD2	TRBJ2-7	-	TRBV27	TGTGCCAGCAGCGGGGGGAGGAGCGGGACGTCCTACGAGCAGTACTTC	CASSGGRSGTSYEQYF
-	TRBJ1-6	-	TRBV4-2	TGTGCCAGCAGCCAAGATGGGACGGGAGGCCCGCTTCGCTATAATTCACCCCTCCACTTT	CASSQDGTGGPLRYNSPLHF
TRBD2	TRBJ2-3	-	TRBV5-4	TGTGCCAGCAGCCCAGGGACTAGCGGGGTGACAGATACGCAGTATTTT	CASSPGTSGVTDTQYF
TRBD1	TRBJ2-7	-	TRBV7-9	TGTGCCAGCAGCCCGGAGGGGACAGGCCGATGGGACGAGCAGTACTTC	CASSPEGTGRWDEQYF
-	TRBJ2-2	-	TRBV29-1	TGCAGCGTTGCGACACCCACCGGGGAGCTGTTTTTT	CSVATPTGELFF
-	TRBJ1-5	-	TRBV7-8	TGTGCCAGCAGCTTCGAGGTTAGTCAGCCCCAGCATTTT	CASSFEVSQPQHF
-	TRBJ2-7	-	TRBV11-2	TGTGCCAGCAGCTCCCCGCAACTTGCCCCTTTTGACGAGCAGTACTTC	CASSSPQLAPFDEQYF
-	TRBJ1-2	-	TRBV19	TGTGCCAGTAGTATAGTTACTTCGGGGGGTCCGCCCTATGGCTACACCTTC	CASSIVTSGGPPYGYTF
-	TRBJ2-3	-	TRBV7-2	TGTGCCAGCAGCTCTACAGCGGCTAGGAGGCGAGATACGCAGTATTTT	CASSSTAARRRDTQYF
-	TRBJ2-7	-	TRBV27	TGTGCCAGCAGTTCGAAAGGGACTTTCGACTTGGGCGAGCAGTACTTC	CASSSKGTFDLGEQYF
-	TRBJ1-4	-	TRBV6-1	TGTGCCAGCAGTGAATACGGATCGCCATTGTCGGCAGCGTGGCGAAATGAAAAACTGTTTTTT	CASSEYGSPLSAAWRNEKLFF
-	TRBJ1-4	-	TRBV6-5	TGTGCCAGCAGTCGCGGGTTTCGGGCTAATGAAAAACTGTTTTTT	CASSRGFRANEKLFF
TRBD1	TRBJ1-2	-	TRBV6-5	TGTGCCAGCAGTTACTTAGGACAGGGAGCTAACTATGGCTACACCTTC	CASSYLGQGANYGYTF
-	TRBJ2-7	-	TRBV28	TGTGCCAGCAGCCCTGGGGGCAGGCGGTACGAGCAGTACTTC	CASSPGGRRYEQYF
-	TRBJ1-2	-	TRBV7-2	TGTGCCAGCAGCCAAGGACAGAATAATGGCTACACCTTC	CASSQGQNNGYTF
TRBD1	TRBJ1-3	-	TRBV5-6	TGTGCCAGCAGCTACAGGGGGAGCTCTGGAAACACCATATATTTT	CASSYRGSSGNTIYF
-	TRBJ2-3	-	TRBV7-2	TGTGCCAGCAGCCCCCGTGGCACAGATACGCAGTATTTT	CASSPRGTDTQYF
-	TRBJ1-1	-	TRBV4-1	TGCGCCAGCAGCCGGGGGCAGGGCCTTTTGCACACTGAAGCTTTCTTT	CASSRGQGLLHTEAFF
TRBD1	TRBJ2-5	-	TRBV7-9	TGTGCCAGCAGCCAGGGACAGGAACAAGAGACCCAGTACTTC	CASSQGQEQETQYF
-	TRBJ1-4	-	TRBV5-1	TGCGCCAGCAGCTCCACGGGTGCAACTAATGAAAAACTGTTTTTT	CASSSTGATNEKLFF
TRBD1	TRBJ1-1	-	TRBV7-9	TGTGCCAGCAGCTCAGGGGACAGGGGGAACACTGAAGCTTTCTTT	CASSSGDRGNTEAFF
-	TRBJ2-3	-	TRBV6-1	TGTGCCAGCAGTGAAGGCGGGCCACGAATCGGCACGCAGTATTTT	CASSEGGPRIGTQYF